These T cell receptor beta chains were read from a single sample in a study of cytomegalovirus exposure and HLA in healthy donors. Method: immunoSEQ multiplex PCR; TCRdb's copy keeps in-frame clones and lacks some. This table has about 120,000 clones, 82% appearing once. Sample: PBMCs. Every receptor here comes from a woman aged 18-29 years in good health and CMV-seronegative. CDR3s include the opening cysteine and the closing phenylalanine or tryptophan. D genes are given only for firm matches.

D: NA
length: 16
J: TRBJ1-4
V: TRBV4-2
CDR3: CASSQDIGGKNEKLFF

D: TRBD2
length: 15
J: TRBJ2-7
V: TRBV5-6
CDR3: CASSYSGSGPYEQYF

D: NA
length: 14
J: TRBJ1-3
V: TRBV5-1
CDR3: CASSSDSRTNTIYF

D: TRBD1
length: 18
J: TRBJ2-3
V: TRBV14
CDR3: CASSHARGRGQGKGTQYF

D: NA
length: 14
J: TRBJ2-3
V: TRBV10-1
CDR3: CASTEGRGGGTQYF

D: NA
length: 17
J: TRBJ1-2
V: TRBV7-8
CDR3: CASSLERTLVANYGYTF

D: TRBD2
length: 13
J: TRBJ2-7
V: TRBV7-9
CDR3: CASRSSGSHEQYF

D: NA
length: 15
J: TRBJ1-1
V: TRBV19
CDR3: CASSLTSTGLTEAFF

D: TRBD1
length: 10
J: TRBJ1-2
V: TRBV20-1
CDR3: CSAWDSGYTF

D: NA
length: 16
J: TRBJ1-3
V: TRBV5-1
CDR3: CASSLAEARPGNTIYF

D: NA
length: 15
J: TRBJ1-1
V: TRBV6-1
CDR3: CASTSSAVLRTEAFF

D: NA
length: 14
J: TRBJ2-1
V: TRBV27
CDR3: CASSRGAAYNEQFF

D: NA
length: 11
J: TRBJ1-2
V: TRBV20-1
CDR3: CSAGQQGGYTF

D: TRBD1
length: 15
J: TRBJ1-2
V: TRBV6-6
CDR3: CASSYPSGGGYGYTF

D: NA
length: 12
J: TRBJ2-4
V: TRBV18
CDR3: CASSPGVEGQYF

D: TRBD2
length: 17
J: TRBJ2-5
V: TRBV7-6
CDR3: CASSWTSGGLTQETQYF

D: NA
length: 15
J: TRBJ1-2
V: TRBV9
CDR3: CASSSRAGTPLGYTF

D: NA
length: 13
J: TRBJ2-3
V: TRBV28
CDR3: CASIRSGTDTQYF

D: TRBD1
length: 14
J: TRBJ1-4
V: TRBV18
CDR3: CASSPDRGGEKLFF

D: TRBD2
length: 15
J: TRBJ2-2
V: TRBV27
CDR3: CASRSLAGGPGELFF

D: TRBD2
length: 19
J: TRBJ2-3
V: TRBV4-2
CDR3: CASSQSLAGGLGSPGTQYF

D: TRBD1
length: 15
J: TRBJ1-3
V: TRBV4-1
CDR3: CASSQPGQGRNTIYF

D: NA
length: 13
J: TRBJ1-1
V: TRBV10-1
CDR3: CASSPDKNTEAFF

D: TRBD1
length: 13
J: TRBJ1-1
V: TRBV29-1
CDR3: CSVNRDRNTEAFF

D: NA
length: 11
J: TRBJ2-2
V: TRBV28
CDR3: CASSRSGELFF

D: TRBD2
length: 15
J: TRBJ2-2
V: TRBV15
CDR3: CATSPRSGSTGELFF

D: NA
length: 14
J: TRBJ1-1
V: TRBV6-6
CDR3: CASSPRVGNTEAFF

D: NA
length: 15
J: TRBJ2-1
V: TRBV4-2
CDR3: CASSQGVSGYNEQFF